The 7 T cell receptor beta chains in this list originate from one sample, sequenced in a study of blood T cell repertoires in COVID-19. The table came from immunoSEQ multiplex PCR; TCRdb's copy has only in-frame clones and leaves some out. The sample holds about 110,000 clones, approximately 90% seen once. The material sequenced was peripheral blood. These receptors came from a woman aged 25 to 39 with acute or convalescent COVID-19.

The chain employs TRBV12-5 and TRBJ2-7; possible D gene TRBD2, 5 bases. Germline loops: CDR1 LGHNT, CDR2 FRNRAP. Trimming removed 7 bases from V and 2 bases from J, with 21 bases in between. The CDR3 has 16 amino acids. The CDR3 sequence: CASAGTDGIATYEQYF. The CDR3, as DNA: TGTGCTAGTGCAGGCACCGACGGGATCGCCACCTACGAGCAGTACTTC.

This rearrangement joins TRBV6-5 to TRBJ2-2; 8 bases agree with TRBD2. The CDR3 loop spans 15 amino acids. Per the germline V gene, CDR1 is MNHEY and CDR2 is SVGAGI. V was pared by 0 bases and J by 6 bases, with 3 bases of the junction left unmatched. CDR3 bases: TGTGCCAGCAGTTACTCGGGACTAGGGCCCGGGGAGCTGTTTTTT. Protein: CASSYSGLGPGELFF.

This clone was recorded a few times. V usage is TRBV7-8 and J usage is TRBJ2-2; D remains unclear. The CDR3 contains 13 residues. CDR1 and CDR2 (germline): SGHVS, FQNEAQ. Trimming took off 5 bases at V and 7 bases at J, with 11 bases between the two ends. The CDR3 DNA follows: TGTGCCAGCAGCACCACCCACGGCGGGGAGCTGTTTTTT. Translating it yields CASSTTHGGELFF. Variable domain in full (rest from reference TRBV7-8 and TRBJ2-2): GAGVSQSPRYKVAKRGQDVALRCDPISGHVSLFWYQQALGQGPEFLTYFQNEAQLDKSGLPSDRFFAERPEGSVSTLKIQRTQQEDSAVYLCASSTTHGGELFFGEGSRLTVL.

V is TRBV30 and J is TRBJ2-1; TRBD2 aligns across 10 bases. The CDR3 contains 15 residues. V lost 1 base to trimming and J lost 8 bases; unmatched junction nucleotides: 8. Per germline, CDR1 GTSNPN and CDR2 SVGIG (reference sequence). The CDR3, as DNA: TGTGCCTGGAGTGGAGTGAGCGGGAGGGCCTATGAGCAGTTCTTC. Translation: CAWSGVSGRAYEQFF.

The genes are TRBV6-5 and TRBJ2-3; TRBD2 matches at 13 bases. The germline gives CDR1 MNHEY, CDR2 SVGAGI. The CDR3 runs 16 residues. J was trimmed by 4 bases and V by 4 bases; bases with no gene match: 5. CDR3 loop: CASSSGLAGEADTQYF. The DNA for the CDR3 is TGTGCCAGCAGTTCCGGACTAGCGGGGGAGGCAGATACGCAGTATTTT.

The chain couples TRBV5-1 to TRBJ2-5, with 11 positions matching TRBD2. The CDR3 has 15 amino acids. The germline CDR1 and CDR2 sequences are SGHRS and YFSETQ. J gave up 2 bases and V 7 bases, and 7 bases lay outside the gene matches. The CDR3 DNA sequence: TGCGCCAGCCGGGAACTAGCGGGGGATCAAGAGACCCAGTACTTC. Translation gives CASRELAGDQETQYF.

The rearrangement joins TRBV7-3 to TRBJ2-3; a weak D match, TRBD2 (6 bases). The germline gives CDR1 SGHTA, CDR2 FQGTGA. The CDR3 spans 13 residues. V lost 6 bases, J lost 4 bases, and 11 bases lay in between. The CDR3 protein is CASRMSGSDTQYF. CDR3 DNA sequence: TGTGCCAGCAGAATGAGCGGGTCAGATACGCAGTATTTT.